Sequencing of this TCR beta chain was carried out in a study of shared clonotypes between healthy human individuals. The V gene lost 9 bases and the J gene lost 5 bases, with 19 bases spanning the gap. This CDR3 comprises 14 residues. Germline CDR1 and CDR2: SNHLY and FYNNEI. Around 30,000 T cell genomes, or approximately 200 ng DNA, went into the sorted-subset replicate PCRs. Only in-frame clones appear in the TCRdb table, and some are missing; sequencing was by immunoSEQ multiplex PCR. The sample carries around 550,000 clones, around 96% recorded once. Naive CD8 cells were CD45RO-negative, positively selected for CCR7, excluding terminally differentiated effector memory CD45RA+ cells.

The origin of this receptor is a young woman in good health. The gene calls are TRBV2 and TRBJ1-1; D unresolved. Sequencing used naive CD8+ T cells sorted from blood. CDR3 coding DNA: TGTGCCAGAGGGAGGGTCCGGGAAGGGACTGAAGCTTTCTTT. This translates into CARGRVREGTEAFF.